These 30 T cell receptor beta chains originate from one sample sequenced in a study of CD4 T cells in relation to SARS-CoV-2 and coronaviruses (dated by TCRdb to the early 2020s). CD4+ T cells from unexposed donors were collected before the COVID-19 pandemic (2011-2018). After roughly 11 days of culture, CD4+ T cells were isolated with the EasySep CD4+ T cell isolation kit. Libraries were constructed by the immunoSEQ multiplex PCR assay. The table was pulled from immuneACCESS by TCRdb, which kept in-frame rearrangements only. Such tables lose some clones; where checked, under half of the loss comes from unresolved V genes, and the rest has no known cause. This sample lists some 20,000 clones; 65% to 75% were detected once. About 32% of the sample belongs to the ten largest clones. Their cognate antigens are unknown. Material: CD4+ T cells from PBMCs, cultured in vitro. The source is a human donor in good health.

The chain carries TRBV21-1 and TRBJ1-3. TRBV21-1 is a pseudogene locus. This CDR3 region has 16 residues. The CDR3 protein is CASETPRDYSGNTIYF. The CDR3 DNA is TGTGCCAGCGAAACCCCGAGGGACTACTCTGGAAACACCATATATTTT.

CDR3: CASGWTSGAGNTIYF. The CDR3 DNA is TGTGCCAGCGGTTGGACATCCGGGGCCGGAAACACCATATATTTT. This rearrangement joins TRBV7-9 to TRBJ1-3, with TRBD1 as a possible D gene (5 bases). This CDR3 has 15 amino acids. The germline V and J ends were trimmed by 8 bases and 4 bases, with 18 bases remaining between them. The germline V gene encodes CDR1 SEHNR and CDR2 FQNEAQ (reference sequence).

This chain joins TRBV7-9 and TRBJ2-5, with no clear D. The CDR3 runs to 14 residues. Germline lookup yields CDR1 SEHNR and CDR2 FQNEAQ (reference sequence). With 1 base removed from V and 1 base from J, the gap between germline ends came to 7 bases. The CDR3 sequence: CASSLVPAQETQYF. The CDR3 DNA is TGTGCCAGCAGCTTAGTACCCGCCCAAGAGACCCAGTACTTC.

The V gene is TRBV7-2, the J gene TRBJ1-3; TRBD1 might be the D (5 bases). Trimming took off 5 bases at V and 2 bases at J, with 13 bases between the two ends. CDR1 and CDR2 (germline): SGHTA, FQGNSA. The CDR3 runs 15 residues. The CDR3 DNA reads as TGTGCCAGCAGCCAAACGGGGGACGCTGGAAACACCATATATTTT. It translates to CASSQTGDAGNTIYF.

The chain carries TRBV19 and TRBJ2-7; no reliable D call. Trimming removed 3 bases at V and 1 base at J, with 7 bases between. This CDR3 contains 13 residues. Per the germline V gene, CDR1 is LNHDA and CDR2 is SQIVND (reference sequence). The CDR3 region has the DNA TGTGCCAGTAGTATTCAACAGTCCTACGAGCAGTACTTC. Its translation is CASSIQQSYEQYF.

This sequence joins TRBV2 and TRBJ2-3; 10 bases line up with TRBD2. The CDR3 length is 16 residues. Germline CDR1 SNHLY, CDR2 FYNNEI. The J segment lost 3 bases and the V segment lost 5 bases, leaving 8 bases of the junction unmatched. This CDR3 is CASSRGGTSVTDTQYF. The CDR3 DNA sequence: TGTGCCAGCAGTCGGGGCGGGACTAGCGTTACAGATACGCAGTATTTT.

The CDR3 DNA reads as TGTGCCAGCAGTTACTTAGGGGGCAATCAGCCCCAGCATTTT. Encoded protein: CASSYLGGNQPQHF. The V and J genes are TRBV6-5 and TRBJ1-5; D is possibly TRBD1 (5 bases). The CDR3 sequence is 14 residues long. Germline CDR1 is MNHEY and CDR2 is SVGAGI. The V and J ends lost 1 base and 2 bases respectively, with 6 bases between them.

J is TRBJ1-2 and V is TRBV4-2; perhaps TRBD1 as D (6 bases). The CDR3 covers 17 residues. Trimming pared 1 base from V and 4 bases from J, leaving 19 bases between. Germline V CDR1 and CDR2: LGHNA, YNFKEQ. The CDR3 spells CASSQGGGGAVGYGYTF. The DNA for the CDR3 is TGTGCCAGCAGCCAAGGGGGTGGGGGGGCGGTCGGCTATGGCTACACCTTC.

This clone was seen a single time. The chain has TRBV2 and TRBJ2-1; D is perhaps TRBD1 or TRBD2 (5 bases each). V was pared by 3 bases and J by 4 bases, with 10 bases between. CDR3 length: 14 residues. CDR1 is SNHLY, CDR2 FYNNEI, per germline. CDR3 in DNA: TGTGCCAGCAGTGAGACAGCGGCATACAATGAGCAGTTCTTC. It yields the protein CASSETAAYNEQFF.

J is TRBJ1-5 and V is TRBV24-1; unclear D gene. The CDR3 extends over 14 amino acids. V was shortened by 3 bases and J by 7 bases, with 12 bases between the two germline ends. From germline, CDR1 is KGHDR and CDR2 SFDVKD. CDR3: CATSDKGFGQPQHF. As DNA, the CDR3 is TGTGCCACCAGTGATAAAGGTTTCGGGCAGCCCCAGCATTTT.

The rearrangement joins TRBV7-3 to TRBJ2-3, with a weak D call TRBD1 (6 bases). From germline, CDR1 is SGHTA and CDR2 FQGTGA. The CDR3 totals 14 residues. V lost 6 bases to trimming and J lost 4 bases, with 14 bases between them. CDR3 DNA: TGTGCCAGCAGACCGGGTGGACAGTCAGATACGCAGTATTTT. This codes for CASRPGGQSDTQYF.

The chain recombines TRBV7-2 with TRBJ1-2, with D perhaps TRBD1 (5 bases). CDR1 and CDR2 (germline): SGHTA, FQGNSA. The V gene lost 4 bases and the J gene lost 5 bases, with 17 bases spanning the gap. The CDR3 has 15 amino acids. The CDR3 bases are TGTGCCAGCAGCTCAAGGTTCAGGGAGATATATGGCTACACCTTC. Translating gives CASSSRFREIYGYTF.

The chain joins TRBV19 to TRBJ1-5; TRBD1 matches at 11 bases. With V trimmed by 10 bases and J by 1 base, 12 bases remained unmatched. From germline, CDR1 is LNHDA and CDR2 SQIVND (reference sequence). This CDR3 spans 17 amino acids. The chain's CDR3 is CATLDRGRRGSNQPQHF. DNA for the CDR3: TGTGCCACCTTGGACAGGGGGCGCCGGGGAAGCAATCAGCCCCAGCATTTT.

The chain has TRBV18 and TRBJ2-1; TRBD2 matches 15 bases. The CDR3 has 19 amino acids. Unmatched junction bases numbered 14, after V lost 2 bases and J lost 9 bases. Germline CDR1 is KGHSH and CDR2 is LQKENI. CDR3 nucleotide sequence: TGTGCCAGCTCACCAGACAGGGTCCTGGGACTAGCGGGAGGCACTGAGCAGTTCTTC. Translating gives CASSPDRVLGLAGGTEQFF.

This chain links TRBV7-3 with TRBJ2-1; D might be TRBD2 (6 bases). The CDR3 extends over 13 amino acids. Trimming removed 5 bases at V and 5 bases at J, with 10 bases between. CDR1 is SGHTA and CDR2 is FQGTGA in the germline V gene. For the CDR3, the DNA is TGTGCCAGCAGCCGGACTACCAACAATGAGCAGTTCTTC. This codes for CASSRTTNNEQFF.

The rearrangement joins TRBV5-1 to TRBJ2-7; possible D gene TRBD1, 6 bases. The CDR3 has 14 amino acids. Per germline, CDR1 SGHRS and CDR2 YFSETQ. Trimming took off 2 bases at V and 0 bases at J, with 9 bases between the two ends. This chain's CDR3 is CASSFGTSSYEQYF. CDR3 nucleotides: TGCGCCAGCAGCTTCGGGACAAGCTCCTACGAGCAGTACTTC. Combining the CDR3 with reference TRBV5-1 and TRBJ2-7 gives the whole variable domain KAGVTQTPRYLIKTRGQQVTLSCSPISGHRSVSWYQQTPGQGLQFLFEYFSETQRNKGNFPGRFSGRQFSNSRSEMNVSTLELGDSALYLCASSFGTSSYEQYFGPGTRLTVT.

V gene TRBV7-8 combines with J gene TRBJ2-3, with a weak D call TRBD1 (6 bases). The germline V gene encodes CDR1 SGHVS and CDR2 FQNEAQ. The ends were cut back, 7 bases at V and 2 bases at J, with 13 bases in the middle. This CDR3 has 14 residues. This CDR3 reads CASIPDSNTDTQYF. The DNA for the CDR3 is TGTGCCAGCATCCCGGACAGTAACACAGATACGCAGTATTTT.

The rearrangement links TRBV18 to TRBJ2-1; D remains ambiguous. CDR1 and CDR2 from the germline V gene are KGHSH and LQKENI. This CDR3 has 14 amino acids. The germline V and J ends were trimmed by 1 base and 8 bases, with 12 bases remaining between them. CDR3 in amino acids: CASSPRVYGYEQFF. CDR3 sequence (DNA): TGTGCCAGCTCACCACGGGTCTACGGGTATGAGCAGTTCTTC.

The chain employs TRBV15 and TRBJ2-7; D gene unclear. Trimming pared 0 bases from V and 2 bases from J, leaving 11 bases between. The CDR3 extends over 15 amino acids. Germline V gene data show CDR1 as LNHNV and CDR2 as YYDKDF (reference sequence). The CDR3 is CATSRDRYPTYEQYF. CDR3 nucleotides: TGTGCCACCAGCAGAGATCGTTACCCAACCTACGAGCAGTACTTC.

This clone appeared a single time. CDR3 sequence: CASSELLDGRGYTF. In DNA, the CDR3 is TGTGCCAGCAGTGAACTGTTGGACGGCCGAGGCTACACCTTC. The V and J genes are TRBV6-1 and TRBJ1-2; D unclear. Trimming shortened V by 2 bases and J by 8 bases, and 15 bases separated the two germline ends. This CDR3 spans 14 amino acids. Germline assignment: CDR1 MNHNS and CDR2 SASEGT.

Here the CDR3 reads CASSQDLAGGLRELFF. CDR3 bases: TGCGCCAGCAGCCAAGACCTAGCGGGAGGGCTGCGGGAGCTGTTTTTT. The rearrangement joins TRBV4-1 to TRBJ2-2; 12 bases are a match to TRBD2. In germline, CDR1 is MGHRA, CDR2 YSYEKL. The CDR3 loop spans 16 amino acids. V was clipped by 0 bases and J by 9 bases; unmatched bases: 5.

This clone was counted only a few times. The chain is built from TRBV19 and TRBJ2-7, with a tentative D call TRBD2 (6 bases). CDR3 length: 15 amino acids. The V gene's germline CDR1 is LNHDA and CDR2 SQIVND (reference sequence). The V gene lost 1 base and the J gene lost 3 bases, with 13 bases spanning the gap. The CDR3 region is CASSIGGHGSYEQYF. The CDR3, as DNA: TGTGCCAGTAGTATAGGGGGCCACGGGAGCTACGAGCAGTACTTC.

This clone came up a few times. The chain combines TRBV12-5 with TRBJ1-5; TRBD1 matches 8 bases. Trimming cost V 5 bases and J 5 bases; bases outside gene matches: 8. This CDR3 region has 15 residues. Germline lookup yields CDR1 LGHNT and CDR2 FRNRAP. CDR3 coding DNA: TGTGCTAGTGGTGCGATACAGGGGGTAGATCAGCCCCAGCATTTT. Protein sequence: CASGAIQGVDQPQHF.

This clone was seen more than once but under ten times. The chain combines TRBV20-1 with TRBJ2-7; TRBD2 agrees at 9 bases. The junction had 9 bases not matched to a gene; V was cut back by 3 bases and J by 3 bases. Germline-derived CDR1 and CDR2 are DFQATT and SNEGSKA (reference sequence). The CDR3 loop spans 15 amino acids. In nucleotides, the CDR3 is TGCAGTGCTAGTAAGGGAGCGGGAGGCCGCTACGAGCAGTACTTC. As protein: CSASKGAGGRYEQYF.

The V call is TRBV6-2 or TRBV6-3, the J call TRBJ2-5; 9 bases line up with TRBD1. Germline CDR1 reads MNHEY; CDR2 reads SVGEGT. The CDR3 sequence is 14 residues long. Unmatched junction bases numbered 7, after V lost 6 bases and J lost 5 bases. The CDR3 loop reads CASSLGQGTETQYF. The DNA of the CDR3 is TGTGCCAGCAGCCTGGGACAGGGTACGGAGACCCAGTACTTC.

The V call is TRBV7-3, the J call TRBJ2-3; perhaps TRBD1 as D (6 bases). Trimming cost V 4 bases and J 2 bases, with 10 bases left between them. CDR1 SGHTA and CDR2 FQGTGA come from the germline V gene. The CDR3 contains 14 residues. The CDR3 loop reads CASSSGTNTDTQYF. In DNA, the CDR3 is TGTGCCAGCAGCTCCGGGACAAACACAGATACGCAGTATTTT. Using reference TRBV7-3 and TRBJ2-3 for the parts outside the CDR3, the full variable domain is GAGVSQTPSNKVTEKGKYVELRCDPISGHTALYWYRQSLGQGPEFLIYFQGTGAADDSGLPNDRFFAVRPEGSVSTLKIQRTERGDSAVYLCASSSGTNTDTQYFGPGTRLTVL.

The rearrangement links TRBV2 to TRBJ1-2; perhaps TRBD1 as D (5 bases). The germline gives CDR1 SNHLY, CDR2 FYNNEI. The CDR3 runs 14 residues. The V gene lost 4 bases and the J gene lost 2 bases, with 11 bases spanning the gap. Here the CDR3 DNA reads TGTGCCAGCAGTGGGATGACAGAGAACTATGGCTACACCTTC. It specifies CASSGMTENYGYTF. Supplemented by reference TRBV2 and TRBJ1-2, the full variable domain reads EPEVTQTPSHQVTQMGQEVILRCVPISNHLYFYWYRQILGQKVEFLVSFYNNEISEKSEIFDDQFSVERPDGSNFTLKIRSTKLEDSAMYFCASSGMTENYGYTFGSGTRLTVV.

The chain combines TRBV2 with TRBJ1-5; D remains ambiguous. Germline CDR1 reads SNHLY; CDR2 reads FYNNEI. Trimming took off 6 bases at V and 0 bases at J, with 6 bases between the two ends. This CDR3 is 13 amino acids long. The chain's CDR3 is CASRTHSNQPQHF. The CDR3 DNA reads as TGTGCCAGCAGAACCCATAGCAATCAGCCCCAGCATTTT.

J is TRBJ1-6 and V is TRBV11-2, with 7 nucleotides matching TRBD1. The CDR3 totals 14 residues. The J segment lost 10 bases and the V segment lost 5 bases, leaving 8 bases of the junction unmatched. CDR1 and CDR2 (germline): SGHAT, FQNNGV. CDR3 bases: TGTGCCAGCAGCCCAAGGACAGGCTGGTCACCCCTCCACTTT. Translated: CASSPRTGWSPLHF. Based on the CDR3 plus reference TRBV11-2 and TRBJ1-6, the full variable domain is EAGVAQSPRYKIIEKRQSVAFWCNPISGHATLYWYQQILGQGPKLLIQFQNNGVVDDSQLPKDRFSAERLKGVDSTLKIQPAKLEDSAVYLCASSPRTGWSPLHFGNGTRLTVT.

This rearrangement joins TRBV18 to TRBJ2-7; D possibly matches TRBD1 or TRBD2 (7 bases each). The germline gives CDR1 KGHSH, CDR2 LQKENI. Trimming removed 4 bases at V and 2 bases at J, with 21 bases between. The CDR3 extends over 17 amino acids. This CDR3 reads CASSRVAGGLRTYEQYF. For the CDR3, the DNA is TGTGCCAGCTCACGAGTTGCAGGGGGACTACGAACCTACGAGCAGTACTTC.